The 2 T cell receptor beta chains below were found in one sample sequenced in a study of a mutant IDH1 vaccine in newly diagnosed glioma. Antigen specificity for these receptors is unknown. TCRdb keeps only in-frame clones here, not all; method: immunoSEQ multiplex PCR. The profile shows about 60,000 clones, approximately 84% of them singletons. Documented time point: week 11, during vaccination. Alongside topical imiquimod, each dose of vaccine comprised 300 ug of mutant IDH1 20-mer peptide. The input for sequencing was PBMCs, taken from a glioma patient whose treatment included an IDH1 peptide vaccine. These receptors were collected from a woman in her 50s with glioma.

The V call is TRBV7-2, the J call TRBJ1-5; D unclear. V dropped 3 bases and J dropped 5 bases, with 5 bases sitting between them. The CDR3 totals 12 residues. The germline V gene has CDR1 SGHTA and CDR2 FQGNSA. In nucleotides, the CDR3 is TGTGCCAGCAGCTTGTTCGATCAGCCCCAGCATTTT. Its translation is CASSLFDQPQHF.

The CDR3 DNA follows: TGTGCCAGCAGCGTAGTTGGGACCCACCAAGAGACCCAGTACTTC. Protein product: CASSVVGTHQETQYF. V gene TRBV9 combines with J gene TRBJ2-5; D assignment may be TRBD1 or TRBD2 (5 bases each). The CDR3 loop spans 15 amino acids. V lost 0 bases and J lost 0, with 9 bases in between. Germline assignment: CDR1 SGDLS and CDR2 YYNGEE.